One sample yielded the 19 T cell receptor beta chains listed below, sequenced in a study of blood T cell repertoires in COVID-19. TCRdb's table, derived via immunoSEQ multiplex PCR, lists solely in-frame clones and lacks some. The sample lists approximately 300,000 clones, around 89% occurring once. Sequences were obtained from peripheral blood. The receptors derive from a woman between 50 and 59 years old with active or convalescent COVID-19.

The V call is TRBV12-5, the J call TRBJ1-4; D gene unclear. The ends were cut back, 4 bases at V and 14 bases at J, with 17 bases in the middle. This CDR3 is 13 amino acids long. CDR1 is LGHNT and CDR2 is FRNRAP in the germline V gene. The CDR3 DNA reads TGTGCTAGTGGTTCTAGCGGTACGGGGAACCTGTTTTTT. Translation gives CASGSSGTGNLFF.

V is TRBV2 and J is TRBJ2-1; 12 bases align to TRBD2. CDR1 and CDR2 from the germline V gene are SNHLY and FYNNEI. CDR3 length: 12 residues. With 8 bases clipped from V and 8 bases from J, the junction kept 1 base outside the gene matches. The CDR3 region is CASRTSGDEQFF. CDR3 bases: TGTGCCAGCCGGACTAGCGGGGATGAGCAGTTCTTC.

The chain employs TRBV5-4 and TRBJ2-5; 10 bases line up with TRBD1. In germline, CDR1 is SGHNT, CDR2 YYREEE (reference sequence). CDR3 size: 16 residues. The ends lost 4 bases at V and 5 bases at J; junction bases unmatched: 11. CDR3 residues: CASSHRDRGVGETQYF. CDR3 DNA: TGTGCCAGCAGCCATCGGGACAGGGGCGTCGGGGAGACCCAGTACTTC.

The chain carries TRBV7-2 and TRBJ2-1; D not certain. CDR1 is SGHTA and CDR2 is FQGNSA in the germline V gene. This CDR3 is 13 amino acids long. The V end was cut by 4 bases, the J end by 4 bases, with 8 bases between. The CDR3 here is CASSWAPYNEQFF. In DNA, the CDR3 is TGTGCCAGCAGCTGGGCCCCATACAATGAGCAGTTCTTC.

This clone has a single count. The gene calls are TRBV28 and TRBJ1-3; 8 bases are shared with TRBD1. Germline V CDR1 and CDR2: MDHEN, SYDVKM. V lost 5 bases and J lost 2; bases outside the gene matches: 11. CDR3 length equals 17 residues. This chain's CDR3 is CASSTDRGPLTGNTIYF. DNA for the CDR3: TGTGCCAGCAGTACCGACAGGGGCCCCCTTACTGGAAACACCATATATTTT.

The chain is built from TRBV29-1 and TRBJ2-1; 10 nucleotides agree with TRBD1. V dropped 7 bases and J dropped 2; count of bases not matched to a gene: 5. There are 14 residues in the CDR3. CDR1 is SQVTM and CDR2 is ANQGSEA in the germline V gene. CDR3 DNA: TGCAGCGCCGCAGGGACAGGGGCCTACAATGAGCAGTTCTTC. Its translation is CSAAGTGAYNEQFF.

The chain recombines TRBV7-2 with TRBJ1-2; D unresolved. Looked up from germline, CDR1 is SGHTA and CDR2 is FQGNSA. CDR3 length: 13 residues. V lost 1 base and J 2 bases, leaving 5 bases between the germline ends. CDR3 protein: CASSLDTNYGYTF. For the CDR3, the DNA is TGTGCCAGCAGCTTAGACACGAACTATGGCTACACCTTC.

The chain has TRBV7-2 and TRBJ1-1; D is perhaps TRBD1 (6 bases). Trimming took off 5 bases at V and 4 bases at J, with 17 bases between the two ends. This CDR3 region has 15 residues. Germline V gene lookup returns CDR1 SGHTA and CDR2 FQGNSA. The CDR3 loop reads CASSRNRDRSTEAFF. For the CDR3, the DNA is TGTGCCAGCAGCCGTAACAGGGATCGGAGCACTGAAGCTTTCTTT.

CDR3 DNA sequence: TGTGCCAGCAGCACTGGGACTAAGAACACCGGGGAGCTGTTTTTT. Amino acid sequence: CASSTGTKNTGELFF. This chain joins TRBV7-2 and TRBJ2-2, with 7 bases aligning to TRBD2. CDR1 is SGHTA, CDR2 FQGNSA, per germline. Trimming cost V 5 bases and J 1 base; bases outside gene matches: 4. This CDR3 region has 15 residues.

V and J are TRBV7-3 and TRBJ2-7, with a possible D match to TRBD1 (7 bases). Germline V gene lookup returns CDR1 SGHTA and CDR2 FQGTGA. V lost 6 bases and J 4 bases, leaving 19 bases between the germline ends. The CDR3 consists of 15 residues. The CDR3 protein is CASSYYGGTVYEQYF. The CDR3 DNA reads as TGTGCCAGCAGTTACTATGGGGGGACAGTTTACGAGCAGTACTTC. Together with reference TRBV7-3 and TRBJ2-7, the CDR3 gives the full variable domain: GAGVSQTPSNKVTEKGKYVELRCDPISGHTALYWYRQSLGQGPEFLIYFQGTGAADDSGLPNDRFFAVRPEGSVSTLKIQRTERGDSAVYLCASSYYGGTVYEQYFGPGTRLTVT.

The chain combines TRBV18 with TRBJ2-7; 8 nucleotides align to TRBD2. CDR1 is KGHSH and CDR2 is LQKENI in the germline V gene. The CDR3 covers 17 residues. V lost 0 bases to trimming and J lost 4 bases; unmatched junction nucleotides: 11. The CDR3 bases are TGTGCCAGCTCACCACCGGGGCGGGAGGCACCCGATTACGAGCAGTACTTC. The encoded protein is CASSPPGREAPDYEQYF.

This chain uses TRBV3-1 (or the pseudogene TRBV3-2) with TRBJ2-1; 11 bases line up with TRBD1. The CDR3 has 18 amino acids. V was pared by 4 bases and J by 0 bases, with 8 bases of the junction left unmatched. Germline V gene data show CDR1 as LGHDT and CDR2 as YNNKEL (reference sequence). CDR3 region: CASSPRTGGTSSYNEQFF. The CDR3 region has the DNA TGTGCCAGCAGCCCGAGGACAGGGGGCACCAGCTCCTACAATGAGCAGTTCTTC.

J is TRBJ1-1 and V is TRBV25-1; tentative D call: TRBD1 (6 bases). The V end lost 1 base, the J end lost 2 bases, and 11 bases lay between the germline ends. The CDR3 totals 15 residues. CDR1 and CDR2 from the germline V gene are MGHDK and SYGVNS. CDR3 coding DNA: TGTGCCAGCAGTGAATGGGGGGGCAGCAACACTGAAGCTTTCTTT. This encodes CASSEWGGSNTEAFF.

This clone has just one count. The chain carries TRBV13 and TRBJ2-5, with 13 bases identical to TRBD2. Germline CDR1 and CDR2: PRHDT and FYEKMQ (reference sequence). Trimming at V came to 5 bases and at J to 5 bases, leaving 8 bases not matched to a gene. The CDR3 spans 16 residues. CDR3 nucleotide sequence: TGTGCCAGCAGCCGCACTAGCGGGGGGGTGACGGAGACCCAGTACTTC. Its translation: CASSRTSGGVTETQYF.

The gene calls are TRBV9 and TRBJ1-1, with 9 bases identical to TRBD1. The CDR3 spans 16 residues. Per the germline V gene, CDR1 is SGDLS and CDR2 is YYNGEE. V gave up 0 bases and J gave up 0 bases; unmatched junction bases: 3. As DNA, the CDR3 is TGTGCCAGCAGCGTAGGGACAGGGGAGCTGAACACTGAAGCTTTCTTT. Protein sequence: CASSVGTGELNTEAFF. Filled out from reference TRBV9 and TRBJ1-1, the complete variable domain reads DSGVTQTPKHLITATGQRVTLRCSPRSGDLSVYWYQQSLDQGLQFLIQYYNGEERAKGNILERFSAQQFPDLHSELNLSSLELGDSALYFCASSVGTGELNTEAFFGQGTRLTVV.

DNA of the CDR3: TGTGCCAGCAAACCCCAGGGGGCAAGTTTTGAAAAACTGTTTTTT. This sequence encodes CASKPQGASFEKLFF. The rearrangement links TRBV27 to TRBJ1-4; TRBD1 aligns across 8 bases. V lost 7 bases and J lost 7; bases outside the gene matches: 11. The CDR3 length is 15 residues. Per the germline V gene, CDR1 is MNHEY and CDR2 is SMNVEV (reference sequence).

Details on this clone: One end of the junction fails to match germline, which may point to a read error. The chain joins TRBV5-1 to TRBJ1-1; perhaps TRBD1 as D (5 bases). This CDR3 is built from 14 residues. The germline V gene encodes CDR1 SGHRS and CDR2 YFSETQ. The CDR3 coding sequence is TGCGCCAGCAGTTCCGGGGGGACGGGTGAAGTTACACTCTTT. It yields the protein CASSSGGTGEVTLF.

V and J are TRBV11-2 and TRBJ1-3; a weak D match, TRBD1 (5 bases). Trimming took 5 bases from V and 4 from J, leaving 15 bases between them. This CDR3 region has 15 residues. Germline-derived CDR1 and CDR2 are SGHAT and FQNNGV. The CDR3 DNA reads TGTGCCAGCAGCACGAGAAGGGGATCCGGAAACACCATATATTTT. Its translation is CASSTRRGSGNTIYF. Filled out from reference TRBV11-2 and TRBJ1-3, the complete variable domain reads EAGVAQSPRYKIIEKRQSVAFWCNPISGHATLYWYQQILGQGPKLLIQFQNNGVVDDSQLPKDRFSAERLKGVDSTLKIQPAKLEDSAVYLCASSTRRGSGNTIYFGEGSWLTVV.

The chain carries TRBV10-3 and TRBJ1-5; TRBD1 matches at 9 bases. This CDR3 is built from 14 residues. Germline V CDR1 and CDR2: ENHRY, SYGVKD. J lost 4 bases, V lost 5 bases, and 3 bases had no gene match. CDR3 loop: CAISNDRGNQPQHF. Here the CDR3 DNA reads TGTGCCATCAGTAATGACAGGGGGAATCAGCCCCAGCATTTT.